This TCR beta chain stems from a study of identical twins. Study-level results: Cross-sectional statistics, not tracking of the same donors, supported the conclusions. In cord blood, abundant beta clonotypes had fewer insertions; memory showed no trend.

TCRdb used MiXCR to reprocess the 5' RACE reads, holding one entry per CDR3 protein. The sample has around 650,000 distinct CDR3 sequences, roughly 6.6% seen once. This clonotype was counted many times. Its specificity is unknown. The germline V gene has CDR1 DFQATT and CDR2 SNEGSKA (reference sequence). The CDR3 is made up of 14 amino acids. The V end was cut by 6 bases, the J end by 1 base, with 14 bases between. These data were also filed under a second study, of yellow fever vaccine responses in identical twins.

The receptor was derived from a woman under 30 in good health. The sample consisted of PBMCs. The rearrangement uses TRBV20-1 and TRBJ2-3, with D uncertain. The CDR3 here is CSALWSGGTDTQYF. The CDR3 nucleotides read TGCAGTGCCTTGTGGAGTGGTGGCACAGATACGCAGTATTTT.